These 18 T cell receptor beta chains were sequenced from one sample in a study of T cells in Graves' hyperthyroidism and ophthalmopathy. TCR beta CDR3 regions were amplified from RNA transcripts. TCR CDR3 regions were first amplified by RT-PCR with HTBI primers. One entry per CDR3 protein, called by TCRdb with MiXCR from the multiplex PCR reads. Here the sample spans about 620,000 distinct CDR3 sequences, roughly 16% being singletons. Material for sequencing was blood. The source of these receptors is a woman under 40 with Graves' hyperthyroidism.

The chain carries TRBV28 and TRBJ1-1; weak D call: TRBD1 (5 bases). Trimming cost V 2 bases and J 1 base, with 20 bases left between them. CDR1 is MDHEN, CDR2 SYDVKM, per germline. This CDR3 has 18 amino acids. The CDR3 nucleotides read TGTGCCAGCAGTTTAGTTTCTGGTTGGGGGGTTGCGAACACTGAAGCTTTCTTT. It specifies CASSLVSGWGVANTEAFF.

The V gene is TRBV5-1, the J gene TRBJ2-7; 8 positions match TRBD2. CDR3 length equals 15 residues. V shed 0 bases, J shed 2 bases, and the junction held 4 bases outside the gene matches. The germline CDR1 and CDR2 sequences are SGHRS and YFSETQ. The CDR3: CASSLELAVAYEQYF. CDR3 coding DNA: TGCGCCAGCAGCTTGGAACTAGCGGTAGCCTACGAGCAGTACTTC.

This clonotype was seen repeatedly, ten times or more. This chain connects TRBV6-1 to TRBJ2-7, with TRBD2 matching 11 bases. Germline CDR1 reads MNHNS; CDR2 reads SASEGT. The CDR3 length is 16 residues. V shed 5 bases and J 4 bases; nucleotides not matched to a gene: 10. The CDR3 region has the DNA TGTGCCAGCAGTTACCTTGGACTAGCGGGTCGATACGAGCAGTACTTC. Protein: CASSYLGLAGRYEQYF.

The sample holds a few counts of this clonotype. Lacking the conserved final phenylalanine or tryptophan, this CDR3 likely reflects a read error. The genes are TRBV12-3 or TRBV12-4 and TRBJ1-5; D not certain. This CDR3 contains 15 residues. Trimming took off 2 bases at V and 7 bases at J, with 15 bases between the two ends. CDR3 region: CASSLREAVGQPQHL. In nucleotides, the CDR3 is TGTGCCAGCAGTTTAAGGGAGGCAGTTGGACAGCCCCAGCATCTT.

Ten or more counts support this clonotype. The chain joins TRBV11-2 to TRBJ2-5; possibly TRBD2 for D (5 bases). CDR1 and CDR2 from the germline V gene are SGHAT and FQNNGV. V shed 5 bases and J shed 5 bases, with 12 bases lying between them. CDR3 length equals 13 residues. The CDR3: CASSPGSLETQYF. CDR3 nucleotides: TGTGCCAGCAGCCCGGGGAGTTTGGAGACCCAGTACTTC.

This sequence joins TRBV11-2 and TRBJ2-1, with 11 bases matching TRBD2. CDR1 and CDR2 from the germline V gene are SGHAT and FQNNGV. With V trimmed by 2 bases and J by 8 bases, 23 bases remained unmatched. The CDR3 loop spans 21 amino acids. This CDR3 is CASSLNSAGLAALLGGDEQFF. The CDR3 nucleotides read TGTGCCAGCAGCTTAAATTCTGCGGGACTAGCGGCCCTTTTGGGGGGGGATGAGCAGTTCTTC.

The chain links TRBV20-1 to TRBJ2-7; 10 bases are a match to TRBD1. Trimming removed 3 bases from V and 11 bases from J; junction bases left unmatched: 16. The CDR3 covers 15 residues. The germline V gene encodes CDR1 DFQATT and CDR2 SNEGSKA (reference sequence). DNA of the CDR3: TGCAGTGCTAGTTACCCGGGACAGGGGACGCCCAAGGAGTACTTC. Translating it yields CSASYPGQGTPKEYF.

This clonotype was counted at least ten times. V is TRBV3-1 and J is TRBJ2-3; 7 bases agree with TRBD2. Per the germline V gene, CDR1 is LGHDT and CDR2 is YNNKEL (reference sequence). CDR3 length equals 17 residues. The trim removed 4 bases at V and 3 bases at J, leaving 13 bases unmatched. The CDR3 reads CASSPSGLGRGTDTQYF. The CDR3 DNA reads TGTGCCAGCAGCCCCTCAGGACTAGGCCGGGGAACAGATACGCAGTATTTT.

This clonotype occurred many times. This sequence joins TRBV7-2 and TRBJ2-7, with 7 bases lining up with TRBD1. The germline V gene has CDR1 SGHTA and CDR2 FQGNSA. V lost 4 bases to trimming and J lost 8 bases; unmatched junction nucleotides: 5. CDR3 length: 12 residues. This CDR3 is CASSSQGQKQYF. As DNA, the CDR3 is TGTGCCAGCAGCTCCCAGGGACAGAAGCAGTACTTC.

Comments on this clonotype: Possible read error: a much larger clone is one base away. This chain joins TRBV7-2 and TRBJ1-5, with a weak D call TRBD1 (6 bases). CDR1 and CDR2 (germline): SGHTA, FQGNSA. The CDR3 is made up of 15 amino acids. The CDR3 spells CASSHSSGGNQPRHF. The CDR3 nucleotides read TGTGCCAGCAGCCATTCCTCGGGGGGCAATCAGCCCCGGCATTTT.

This clonotype appeared many times. This rearrangement joins TRBV5-1 to TRBJ2-3; 8 bases fit TRBD2. The CDR3 covers 15 residues. CDR1 and CDR2 (germline): SGHRS, YFSETQ. J gave up 4 bases and V 2 bases, and 6 bases lay outside the gene matches. CDR3 DNA: TGCGCCAGCAGCTTAGGAGCGGGAGAGGCAGATACGCAGTATTTT. Translating it yields CASSLGAGEADTQYF.

This clonotype was seen only a few times. An end of the junction does not agree with germline; a read error may underlie this. This chain joins TRBV27 and TRBJ2-1; TRBD2 matches 15 bases. The CDR3 is 19 residues long. Per the germline V gene, CDR1 is MNHEY and CDR2 is SMNVEV (reference sequence). The CDR3 region has the DNA TGTGCCAGCAGTCAAGGCGGACTAGCGGGAGGGGCATCCTACGATGAGCAGTTCTTC. This encodes CASSQGGLAGGASYDEQFF.

This chain uses TRBV5-1 with TRBJ2-1; TRBD1 matches at 9 bases. The germline gives CDR1 SGHRS, CDR2 YFSETQ. The CDR3 has 15 residues. The trim removed 0 bases at V and 8 bases at J, leaving 6 bases unmatched. The CDR3 nucleotides are TGCGCCAGCAGCTTGGCCGGGACAGGGTTAGATGAGCAGTTCTTC. Its protein product is CASSLAGTGLDEQFF.

This clonotype was detected only a few times. V usage is TRBV27 and J usage is TRBJ1-4, with 10 bases lining up with TRBD1. Germline CDR1 is MNHEY and CDR2 is SMNVEV (reference sequence). V lost 6 bases, J lost 8 bases, and 12 bases stayed unmatched. This CDR3 contains 16 residues. The CDR3 region is CASRGTGASPWEKLFF. CDR3 in DNA: TGTGCCAGCAGAGGGACAGGGGCCTCCCCGTGGGAAAAACTGTTTTTT.

This clonotype was picked up many times. The chain employs TRBV27 and TRBJ1-4; 7 nucleotides match TRBD1. Per germline, CDR1 MNHEY and CDR2 SMNVEV (reference sequence). This CDR3 is 16 amino acids long. V lost 6 bases and J lost 5; bases outside the gene matches: 12. CDR3 amino acids: CASRRKAGQTNEKLFF. CDR3 nucleotide sequence: TGTGCCAGCAGACGTAAAGCGGGACAGACCAATGAAAAACTGTTTTTT.

This clonotype was detected a few times. This sequence joins TRBV6-1 and TRBJ2-5, with TRBD2 matching over 9 bases. CDR3 length: 13 residues. Trimming at V came to 10 bases and at J to 3 bases, leaving 6 bases not matched to a gene. Germline CDR1 is MNHNS and CDR2 is SASEGT. The CDR3 DNA reads TGTGCCACCGTAGCGGGAGCAAAAGAGACCCAGTACTTC. Translated, it gives CATVAGAKETQYF.

This clonotype has only a few counts. The chain couples TRBV6-2 or TRBV6-3 to TRBJ1-5; unclear D gene. The CDR3 runs to 15 residues. The germline V gene encodes CDR1 MNHEY and CDR2 SVGEGT. V lost 0 bases and J lost 4, with 10 bases in between. CDR3 amino acids: CASSYSGRSNQPQHF. CDR3 nucleotides: TGTGCCAGCAGTTACTCGGGGAGGTCAAATCAGCCCCAGCATTTT.

With respect to this clonotype: A much larger clone is a single base away; this may be a read error. The V call is TRBV13, the J call TRBJ2-7; no firm D call. Trimming shortened V by 0 bases and J by 6 bases, and 12 bases separated the two germline ends. Per the germline V gene, CDR1 is PRHDT and CDR2 is FYEKMQ (reference sequence). The CDR3 has 14 amino acids. The CDR3 bases are TGTGCCAGCAGCTTAGGCGGAGATAACTGCGAGCAGTACTTC. The encoded protein is CASSLGGDNCEQYF. Based on the CDR3 plus reference TRBV13 and TRBJ2-7, the full variable domain is AAGVIQSPRHLIKEKRETATLKCYPIPRHDTVYWYQQGPGQDPQFLISFYEKMQSDKGSIPDRFSAQQFSDYHSELNMSSLELGDSALYFCASSLGGDNCEQYFGPGTRLTVT.